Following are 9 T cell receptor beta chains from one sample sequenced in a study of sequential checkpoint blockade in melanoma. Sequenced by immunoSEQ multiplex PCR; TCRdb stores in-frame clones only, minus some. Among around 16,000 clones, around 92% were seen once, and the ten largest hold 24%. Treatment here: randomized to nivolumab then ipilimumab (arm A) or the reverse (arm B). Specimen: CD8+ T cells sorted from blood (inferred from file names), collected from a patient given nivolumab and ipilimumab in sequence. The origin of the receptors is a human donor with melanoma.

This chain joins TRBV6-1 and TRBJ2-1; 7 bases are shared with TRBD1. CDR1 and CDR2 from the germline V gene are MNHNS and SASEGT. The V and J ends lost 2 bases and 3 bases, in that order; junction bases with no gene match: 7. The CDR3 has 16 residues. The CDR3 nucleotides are TGTGCCAGCAGTGAAATGACAGGGACCTTCTACAATGAGCAGTTCTTC. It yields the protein CASSEMTGTFYNEQFF.

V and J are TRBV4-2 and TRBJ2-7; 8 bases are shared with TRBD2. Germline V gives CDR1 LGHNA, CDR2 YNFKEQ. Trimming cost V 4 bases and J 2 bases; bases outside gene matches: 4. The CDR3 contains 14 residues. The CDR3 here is CASSPGGPAYEQYF. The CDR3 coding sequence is TGTGCCAGCAGCCCGGGGGGGCCGGCCTACGAGCAGTACTTC.

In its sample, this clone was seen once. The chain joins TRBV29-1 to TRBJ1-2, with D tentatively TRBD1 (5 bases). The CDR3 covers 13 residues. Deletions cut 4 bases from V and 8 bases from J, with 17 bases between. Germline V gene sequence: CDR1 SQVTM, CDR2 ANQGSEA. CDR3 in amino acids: CSVVTGRVEGYTF. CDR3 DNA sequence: TGCAGCGTTGTAACAGGCCGGGTTGAGGGCTACACCTTC.

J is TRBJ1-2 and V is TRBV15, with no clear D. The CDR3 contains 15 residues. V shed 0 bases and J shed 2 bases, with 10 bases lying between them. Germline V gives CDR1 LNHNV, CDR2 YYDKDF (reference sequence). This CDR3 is CATSRDVGGNYGYTF. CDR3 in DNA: TGTGCCACCAGCAGAGACGTCGGAGGGAACTATGGCTACACCTTC. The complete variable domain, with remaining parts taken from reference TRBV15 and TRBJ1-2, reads DAMVIQNPRYQVTQFGKPVTLSCSQTLNHNVMYWYQQKSSQAPKLLFHYYDKDFNNEADTPDNFQSRRPNTSFCFLDIRSPGLGDTAMYLCATSRDVGGNYGYTFGSGTRLTVV.

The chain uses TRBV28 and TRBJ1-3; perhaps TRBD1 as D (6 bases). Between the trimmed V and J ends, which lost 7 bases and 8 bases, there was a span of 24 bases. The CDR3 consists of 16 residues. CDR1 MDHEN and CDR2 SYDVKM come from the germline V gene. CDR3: CASTDPKRTAPDTIYF. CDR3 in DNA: TGTGCCAGCACCGACCCAAAAAGGACAGCCCCAGACACCATATATTTT.

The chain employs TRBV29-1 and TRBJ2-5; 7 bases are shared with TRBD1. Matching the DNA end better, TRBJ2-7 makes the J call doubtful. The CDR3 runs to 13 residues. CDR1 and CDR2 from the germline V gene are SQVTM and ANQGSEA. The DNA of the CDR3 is TGCAGCGTTGAAAGGGACAGCTCCTACGAGCAGTACTTC. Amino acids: CSVERDSSYEQYF.

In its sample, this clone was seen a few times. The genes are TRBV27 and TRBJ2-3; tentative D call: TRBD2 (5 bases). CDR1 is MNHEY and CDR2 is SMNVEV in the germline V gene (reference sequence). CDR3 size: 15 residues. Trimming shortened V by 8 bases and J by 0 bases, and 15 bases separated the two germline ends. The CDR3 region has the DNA TGTGCCAGCGCAAGTTACCCGGGGAGCACAGATACGCAGTATTTT. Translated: CASASYPGSTDTQYF.

CDR3 loop: CASSPSGPSYEQYF. As DNA, the CDR3 is TGTGCCAGCTCACCTAGCGGACCCTCCTACGAGCAGTACTTC. This chain connects TRBV18 to TRBJ2-7; tentative D call: TRBD2 (6 bases). Trimming pared 3 bases from V and 0 bases from J, leaving 9 bases between. The CDR3 sequence is 14 residues long. The germline gives CDR1 KGHSH, CDR2 LQKENI.

DNA of the CDR3: TGTGCCAGCAGCTGGGGACGGCCAGGGGGGGGCTACACCTTC. Its protein product is CASSWGRPGGGYTF. The rearrangement links TRBV5-6 to TRBJ1-2; 7 bases are shared with TRBD1. This CDR3 region has 14 residues. The ends lost 3 bases at V and 8 bases at J; junction bases unmatched: 10. Germline CDR1 reads SGHDT; CDR2 reads YYEEEE.